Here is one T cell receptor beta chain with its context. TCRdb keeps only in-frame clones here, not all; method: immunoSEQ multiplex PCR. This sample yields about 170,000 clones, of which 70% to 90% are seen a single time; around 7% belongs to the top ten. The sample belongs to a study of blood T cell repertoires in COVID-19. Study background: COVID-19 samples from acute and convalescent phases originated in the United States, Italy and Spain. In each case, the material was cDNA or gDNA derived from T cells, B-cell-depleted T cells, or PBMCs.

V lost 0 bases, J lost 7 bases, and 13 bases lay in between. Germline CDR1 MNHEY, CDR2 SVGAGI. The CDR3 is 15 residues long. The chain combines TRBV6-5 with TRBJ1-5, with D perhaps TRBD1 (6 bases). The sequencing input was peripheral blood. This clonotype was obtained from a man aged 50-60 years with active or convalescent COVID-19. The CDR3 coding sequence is TGTGCCAGCAGTTACTCGAGCTCAGGGGAACAGCCCCAGCATTTT. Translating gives CASSYSSSGEQPQHF.